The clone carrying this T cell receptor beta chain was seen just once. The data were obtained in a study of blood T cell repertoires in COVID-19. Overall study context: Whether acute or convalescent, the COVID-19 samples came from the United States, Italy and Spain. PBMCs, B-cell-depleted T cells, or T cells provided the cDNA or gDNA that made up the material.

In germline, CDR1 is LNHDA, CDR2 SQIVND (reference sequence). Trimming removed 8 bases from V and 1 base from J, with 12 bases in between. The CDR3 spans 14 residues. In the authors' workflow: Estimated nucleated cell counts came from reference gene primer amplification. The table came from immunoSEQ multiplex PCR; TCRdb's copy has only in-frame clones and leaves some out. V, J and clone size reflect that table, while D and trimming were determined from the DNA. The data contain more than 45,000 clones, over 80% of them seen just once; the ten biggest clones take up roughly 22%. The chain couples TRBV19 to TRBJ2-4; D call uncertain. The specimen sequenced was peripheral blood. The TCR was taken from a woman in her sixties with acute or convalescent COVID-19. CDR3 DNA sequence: TGTGCCAGTGCTGGGCTCTTGGCCAAAAACATTCAGTACTTC. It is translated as CASAGLLAKNIQYF.